This T cell receptor (beta chain) was found in a study of identical twins. Findings and caveats of the study: Partly confounded zero-insertion analyses could result from invariant MAIT and iNKT cells.

In TCRdb, the 5' RACE reads were re-called with MiXCR into one record per CDR3 protein. The table shows about 280,000 distinct CDR3 sequences, with about 8% occurring only once. Ten or more counts support this clonotype. The antigen is undetermined. This same sample was also taken into another study, of yellow fever vaccine responses in identical twins.

The receptor comes from a woman aged 18-30 years in good health. The source material was memory (CD45RO+) T cells sorted from blood.

This CDR3 reads CASSDQGKVYEQYF. CDR3 in DNA: TGTGCCAGCAGCGACCAGGGTAAAGTCTACGAGCAGTACTTC. This chain connects TRBV27 to TRBJ2-7; tentative D call: TRBD1 (5 bases). Germline V gene lookup returns CDR1 MNHEY and CDR2 SMNVEV (reference sequence). The V gene lost 6 bases and the J gene lost 3 bases, with 15 bases spanning the gap. The CDR3 consists of 14 residues.